The clone carrying this TCR beta chain came up a few times. In the source study's methods: Nucleated cell counts were estimated from reference gene primer amplification. The assay was immunoSEQ multiplex PCR, and TCRdb's table has in-frame clones only and misses some. Clone size and V and J calls were adopted from that table, with D and trimming inferred from the DNA. The table shows more than 20,000 clones, with 87% occurring only once. The data were obtained in a study of blood T cell repertoires in COVID-19. Study context: Material from acute and convalescent COVID-19 was sourced from the United States, Italy and Spain. Nucleic acid was either cDNA or gDNA, and it came from T cells, B-cell-depleted T cells, or PBMCs.

CDR1 is LGHNT, CDR2 FRNRAP, per germline. The CDR3 is 18 residues long. The junction had 14 bases not matched to a gene; V was cut back by 0 bases and J by 6 bases. The chain is built from TRBV12-5 and TRBJ2-1; 7 bases align to TRBD1. This clonotype was obtained from a human donor with active COVID-19. The donor label of this sample is uncertain. Sample: peripheral blood. Written as DNA, the CDR3 is TGTGCTAGTGGTTTGGTAACAGGGGCCCTCCAGGGGTTCAATGAGCAGTTCTTC. The encoded protein is CASGLVTGALQGFNEQFF.